The 27 T cell receptor beta chains reported below all come from one sample, sequenced in a study of somatic mutations in cytotoxic T cells in rheumatoid arthritis. Using immunoSEQ multiplex PCR, the repertoire was profiled, and TCRdb retains in-frame clones only, with some absent. The repertoire consists of about 10,000 clones, with approximately 80% occurring once and the leading ten covering about 12%. The sequenced sample consisted of CD8+ T cells sorted from blood. These receptors all stem from an adult with rheumatoid arthritis.

This rearrangement joins TRBV12-5 to TRBJ2-3; the D gene is possibly TRBD2 (6 bases). The CDR3 totals 16 residues. Looked up from germline, CDR1 is LGHNT and CDR2 is FRNRAP. The V end was cut by 0 bases, the J end by 2 bases, with 12 bases between. The CDR3 DNA sequence: TGTGCTAGTGGTTTGGTACTAGGAGGGGCCACAGATACGCAGTATTTT. The encoded protein is CASGLVLGGATDTQYF.

J is TRBJ1-5 and V is TRBV19; D is undetermined. The V gene's germline CDR1 is LNHDA and CDR2 SQIVND (reference sequence). CDR3 size: 15 residues. V was clipped by 3 bases and J by 1 base, with 10 bases between them. As DNA, the CDR3 is TGTGCCAGTAGTATTTCTGGGAGGAGCAATCAGCCCCAGCATTTT. It codes for CASSISGRSNQPQHF.

V gene TRBV28 combines with J gene TRBJ1-1; 8 nucleotides line up with TRBD1. The CDR3 spans 14 residues. The germline V gene has CDR1 MDHEN and CDR2 SYDVKM. J lost 1 base, V lost 6 bases, and 4 bases had no gene match. The CDR3 sequence is CASRATGANTEAFF. The CDR3 DNA follows: TGTGCCAGCAGGGCGACAGGGGCGAACACTGAAGCTTTCTTT. Together with reference TRBV28 and TRBJ1-1, the CDR3 gives the full variable domain: DVKVTQSSRYLVKRTGEKVFLECVQDMDHENMFWYRQDPGLGLRLIYFSYDVKMKEKGDIPEGYSVSREKKERFSLILESASTNQTSMYLCASRATGANTEAFFGQGTRLTVV.

CDR3 amino acids: CASSLRQFNQPQHF. The DNA of the CDR3 is TGTGCCAGCAGCTTGCGACAATTCAATCAGCCCCAGCATTTT. This sequence joins TRBV5-8 and TRBJ1-5, with D uncertain. The CDR3 has 14 amino acids. Germline CDR1 is SGHTS and CDR2 is YDEGEE. V was cut by 1 base and J by 3 bases, with 8 bases left in between.

V gene TRBV19 combines with J gene TRBJ2-7, with 10 bases lining up with TRBD1. Losses at the gene ends were 8 bases for V and 4 bases for J; bases not matched to a gene: 11. Looked up from germline, CDR1 is LNHDA and CDR2 is SQIVND (reference sequence). The CDR3 totals 15 residues. In DNA form, the CDR3 reads TGTGCCAGTTCCCCCGGACAGGGGGATTTTTACGAGCAGTACTTC. As protein: CASSPGQGDFYEQYF.

The chain combines TRBV6-1 with TRBJ2-1; 11 bases match TRBD2. With V trimmed by 11 bases and J by 8 bases, 8 bases remained unmatched. Germline-derived CDR1 and CDR2 are MNHNS and SASEGT. CDR3 length: 13 residues. The CDR3 DNA reads TGTGCCTGGGGACTAGCGGCTTCTCATGAGCAGTTCTTC. It codes for CAWGLAASHEQFF.

The chain links TRBV7-3 to TRBJ1-3; D gene ambiguous. Germline CDR1 reads SGHTA; CDR2 reads FQGTGA. V lost 2 bases and J 1 base, leaving 9 bases between the germline ends. The CDR3 is 15 residues long. The CDR3 DNA sequence: TGTGCCAGCAGCTTAGATTCAGGTTCTGGAAACACCATATATTTT. This codes for CASSLDSGSGNTIYF.

CDR3 sequence reads: CASSPGQPGQPQHF. The DNA of the CDR3 is TGTGCCAGCAGTCCCGGACAACCTGGGCAGCCCCAGCATTTT. The chain employs TRBV27 and TRBJ1-5; D possibly corresponds to TRBD1 (5 bases). Germline loops: CDR1 MNHEY, CDR2 SMNVEV (reference sequence). This CDR3 has 14 amino acids. V was cut by 5 bases and J by 7 bases, with 15 bases left in between.

CDR3: CASSLTGYSPLHF. CDR3 coding DNA: TGCGCCAGCAGCTTAACAGGTTATTCACCCCTCCACTTT. This chain links TRBV5-1 with TRBJ1-6, with D possibly TRBD1 on 5 matching bases. The germline CDR1 and CDR2 sequences are SGHRS and YFSETQ. The V and J ends lost 2 bases and 8 bases respectively, with 8 bases between them. This CDR3 comprises 13 residues.

This chain links TRBV7-8 with TRBJ2-2; D gene ambiguous. This CDR3 region has 12 residues. The V end was cut by 4 bases, the J end by 8 bases, with 8 bases between. Looked up from germline, CDR1 is SGHVS and CDR2 is FQNEAQ. The CDR3 DNA reads TGTGCCAGCAGCTCTTTAAGGGGGGAGCTGTTTTTT. This translates into CASSSLRGELFF.

CDR3 sequence: CASSLPGADGTGELFF. For the CDR3, the DNA is TGTGCCAGCAGTTTACCGGGGGCAGATGGCACCGGGGAGCTGTTTTTT. The chain links TRBV28 to TRBJ2-2, with D perhaps TRBD1 or TRBD2 (6 bases each). V lost 2 bases to trimming and J lost 4 bases, with 14 bases between them. CDR3 length: 16 amino acids. Germline assignment: CDR1 MDHEN and CDR2 SYDVKM. Full variable domain (outside the CDR3, taken from reference TRBV28 and TRBJ2-2): DVKVTQSSRYLVKRTGEKVFLECVQDMDHENMFWYRQDPGLGLRLIYFSYDVKMKEKGDIPEGYSVSREKKERFSLILESASTNQTSMYLCASSLPGADGTGELFFGEGSRLTVL.

This clone was detected once. The V gene is TRBV7-9, the J gene TRBJ1-6; TRBD1 aligns across 9 bases. The CDR3 length is 17 residues. Per the germline V gene, CDR1 is SEHNR and CDR2 is FQNEAQ (reference sequence). V was pared by 5 bases and J by 5 bases, with 10 bases of the junction left unmatched. The CDR3 region has the DNA TGTGCCAGCAGCACGCGGACAGGGGAGGCTCATAATTCACCCCTCCACTTT. This codes for CASSTRTGEAHNSPLHF.

The V gene is TRBV5-1, the J gene TRBJ1-1, with 9 bases aligning to TRBD1. Germline V lookup: CDR1 SGHRS, CDR2 YFSETQ. This CDR3 has 15 residues. The V segment lost 2 bases and the J segment 3 bases; nucleotides outside the gene matches: 5. CDR3 nucleotide sequence: TGCGCCAGCAGCTTCCTCGGGACAGGGTACACTGAAGCTTTCTTT. It is translated as CASSFLGTGYTEAFF.

The V and J genes are TRBV9 and TRBJ2-1, with D possibly being TRBD2 (6 bases). In germline, CDR1 is SGDLS, CDR2 YYNGEE. With 2 bases removed from V and 14 bases from J, the gap between germline ends came to 14 bases. The CDR3 totals 12 residues. The CDR3 DNA reads TGTGCCAGCAGCGTGGCGGAGGAGGGGAAGTTCTTC. Translated, it gives CASSVAEEGKFF. The variable domain in full, completed from reference TRBV9 and TRBJ2-1, reads DSGVTQTPKHLITATGQRVTLRCSPRSGDLSVYWYQQSLDQGLQFLIQYYNGEERAKGNILERFSAQQFPDLHSELNLSSLELGDSALYFCASSVAEEGKFFGPGTRLTVL.

CDR3 nucleotides: TGTGCCAGCAGTTTATCCCCCTGGGGGGCGGTTACAGATACGCAGTATTTT. Residues: CASSLSPWGAVTDTQYF. The rearrangement joins TRBV27 to TRBJ2-3; either TRBD1 or TRBD2 may supply D (6 bases each). The germline V and J ends were trimmed by 0 bases and 3 bases, with 16 bases remaining between them. The CDR3 covers 17 residues. Germline CDR1 reads MNHEY; CDR2 reads SMNVEV (reference sequence).

The V call is TRBV28, the J call TRBJ2-3, with TRBD2 matching 12 bases. With V trimmed by 2 bases and J by 3 bases, 3 bases remained unmatched. The CDR3 has 16 residues. Per germline, CDR1 MDHEN and CDR2 SYDVKM. The CDR3 region is CASSLLAGGPTDTQYF. The CDR3, as DNA: TGTGCCAGCAGTTTACTAGCGGGGGGGCCTACAGATACGCAGTATTTT. Full variable domain (remainder filled in from reference TRBV28 and TRBJ2-3): DVKVTQSSRYLVKRTGEKVFLECVQDMDHENMFWYRQDPGLGLRLIYFSYDVKMKEKGDIPEGYSVSREKKERFSLILESASTNQTSMYLCASSLLAGGPTDTQYFGPGTRLTVL.

The chain combines TRBV4-1 with TRBJ2-1; TRBD2 matches 7 bases. Per germline, CDR1 MGHRA and CDR2 YSYEKL. The V segment lost 1 base and the J segment 2 bases; nucleotides outside the gene matches: 2. CDR3 length: 15 amino acids. This CDR3 is CASSQGLAAYNEQFF. Written as DNA, the CDR3 is TGCGCCAGCAGCCAAGGGCTAGCGGCCTACAATGAGCAGTTCTTC.

The chain is built from TRBV2 and TRBJ2-1, with a weak D call TRBD1 (5 bases). CDR3 length: 15 amino acids. Per germline, CDR1 SNHLY and CDR2 FYNNEI. V was trimmed by 4 bases and J by 1 base, leaving 11 bases between them. CDR3 protein: CASSVWGPSYNEQFF. CDR3 coding DNA: TGTGCCAGCAGTGTTTGGGGCCCTTCCTACAATGAGCAGTTCTTC.

The V gene is TRBV7-9, the J gene TRBJ2-7; D is possibly TRBD1 (5 bases). The CDR3 spans 14 residues. Trimming shortened V by 4 bases and J by 3 bases, and 13 bases separated the two germline ends. The germline CDR1 and CDR2 sequences are SEHNR and FQNEAQ (reference sequence). The CDR3 sequence: CASSWGLGDYEQYF. The CDR3 nucleotides are TGTGCCAGCAGCTGGGGCTTAGGGGACTACGAGCAGTACTTC.

There are a few counts of this clone. The genes are TRBV19 and TRBJ1-2, with 8 bases matching TRBD1. Germline CDR1 is LNHDA and CDR2 is SQIVND (reference sequence). The length of the CDR3 is 11 residues. J lost 8 bases, V lost 10 bases, and 6 bases had no gene match. The CDR3: CATGQGNGYTF. The CDR3 region has the DNA TGTGCCACAGGACAGGGCAACGGCTACACCTTC.

V and J are TRBV7-3 and TRBJ2-2; D is ambiguous. Germline V gene lookup returns CDR1 SGHTA and CDR2 FQGTGA. The V end lost 4 bases, the J end lost 4 bases, and 7 bases lay between the germline ends. CDR3 length equals 13 residues. As DNA, the CDR3 is TGTGCCAGCAGCTCCGCACTCACCGGGGAGCTGTTTTTT. Protein product: CASSSALTGELFF.

The chain uses TRBV27 and TRBJ2-6; a weak D match, TRBD1 (6 bases). CDR1 is MNHEY, CDR2 SMNVEV, per germline (reference sequence). The CDR3 is 18 residues long. V shed 1 base and J shed 4 bases, with 17 bases lying between them. CDR3 in DNA: TGTGCCAGCAGTTTATTGCCCCCAGGGGCGACGGGGGCCAACGTCCTGACTTTC. Its translation is CASSLLPPGATGANVLTF.

This sequence joins TRBV7-2 and TRBJ2-2; 7 bases fit TRBD1. This CDR3 is built from 15 residues. V gave up 4 bases and J gave up 7 bases; unmatched junction bases: 9. Looked up from germline, CDR1 is SGHTA and CDR2 is FQGNSA. CDR3 DNA sequence: TGTGCCAGCAGCTCCGAGACAGGGTGGATCGGGGAGCTGTTTTTT. Translating it yields CASSSETGWIGELFF.

V and J are TRBV19 and TRBJ2-1; D possibly corresponds to TRBD1 (5 bases). The CDR3 has 14 residues. V lost 4 bases and J lost 3, with 10 bases in between. CDR1 and CDR2 from the germline V gene are LNHDA and SQIVND (reference sequence). CDR3 DNA: TGTGCCAGTAGTACCGGACATCTCTACAATGAGCAGTTCTTC. Translated: CASSTGHLYNEQFF.

This clone appeared once. The genes are TRBV6-1 and TRBJ1-2, with a tentative D call TRBD1 (6 bases). In germline, CDR1 is MNHNS, CDR2 SASEGT. This CDR3 region has 14 residues. Between the trimmed V and J ends, which lost 4 bases and 5 bases, there was a span of 14 bases. The CDR3 DNA follows: TGTGCCAGCAGTGCGACGGGGGGACAATATGGCTACACCTTC. Its protein product is CASSATGGQYGYTF.

This clone counts as medium-sized. V usage is TRBV29-1 and J usage is TRBJ1-2, with 9 bases fitting TRBD1. There are 15 residues in the CDR3. V lost 5 bases, J lost 4 bases, and 11 bases stayed unmatched. Per germline, CDR1 SQVTM and CDR2 ANQGSEA. The CDR3 region is CSVYSGTGMTYGYTF. The CDR3 DNA reads as TGCAGCGTTTATTCCGGGACAGGGATGACCTATGGCTACACCTTC.

The J gene is TRBJ2-5, the V gene TRBV5-8; D perhaps matches TRBD1 (6 bases). With 6 bases removed from V and 2 bases from J, the gap between germline ends came to 17 bases. The CDR3 has 15 residues. Germline CDR1 and CDR2: SGHTS and YDEGEE. CDR3 in amino acids: CASTIQAGDQETQYF. CDR3 bases: TGTGCCAGCACCATTCAGGCAGGGGATCAAGAGACCCAGTACTTC.